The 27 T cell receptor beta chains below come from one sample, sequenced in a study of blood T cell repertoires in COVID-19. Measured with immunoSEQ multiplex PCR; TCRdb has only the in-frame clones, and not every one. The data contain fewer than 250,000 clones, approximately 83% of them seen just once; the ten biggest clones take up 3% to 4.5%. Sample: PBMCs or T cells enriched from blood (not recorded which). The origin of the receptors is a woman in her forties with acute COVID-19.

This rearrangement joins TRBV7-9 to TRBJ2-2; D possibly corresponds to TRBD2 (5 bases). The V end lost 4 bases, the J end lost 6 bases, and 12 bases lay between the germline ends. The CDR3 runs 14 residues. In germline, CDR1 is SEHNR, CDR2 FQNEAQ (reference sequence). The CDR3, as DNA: TGTGCCAGCAGCTCTGTGAGGGCCGCCGGGGAGCTGTTTTTT. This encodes CASSSVRAAGELFF.

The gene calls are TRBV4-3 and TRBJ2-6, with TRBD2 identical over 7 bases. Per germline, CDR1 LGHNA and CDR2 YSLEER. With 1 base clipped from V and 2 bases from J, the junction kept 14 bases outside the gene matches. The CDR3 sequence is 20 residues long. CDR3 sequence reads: CASSQGRRAGAGTGANVLTF. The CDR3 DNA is TGCGCCAGCAGCCAAGGACGCCGGGCGGGAGCGGGGACTGGGGCCAACGTCCTGACTTTC.

The CDR3: CASSIGVAEAFF. In DNA form, the CDR3 reads TGTGCCAGTAGTATCGGGGTTGCTGAAGCTTTCTTT. The chain employs TRBV19 and TRBJ1-1; D gene uncertain. V lost 3 bases and J 6 bases, leaving 8 bases between the germline ends. The CDR3 covers 12 residues. CDR1 is LNHDA, CDR2 SQIVND, per germline (reference sequence).

CDR3 bases: TGTGCCACTAGTGGAGGGTTCTCTGGAAACACCATATATTTT. Amino acids: CATSGGFSGNTIYF. The chain couples TRBV11-3 to TRBJ1-3, with no clear D. There are 14 residues in the CDR3. Germline lookup yields CDR1 SGHNT and CDR2 YENEEA. Trimming removed 10 bases from V and 0 bases from J, with 13 bases in between.

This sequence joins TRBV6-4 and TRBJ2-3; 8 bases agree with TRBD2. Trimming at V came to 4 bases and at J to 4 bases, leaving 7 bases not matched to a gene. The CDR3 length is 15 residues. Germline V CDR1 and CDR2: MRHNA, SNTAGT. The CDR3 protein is CASSAGSGTADTQYF. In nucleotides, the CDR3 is TGTGCCAGCAGTGCAGGTAGCGGGACCGCAGATACGCAGTATTTT.

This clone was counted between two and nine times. The CDR3 here is CASSLAGPSLGMGRNTEAFF. CDR3 sequence (DNA): TGCGCCAGCAGCTTGGCTGGACCTTCATTAGGCATGGGGAGGAACACTGAAGCTTTCTTT. The chain joins TRBV5-1 to TRBJ1-1; D unresolved. V was pared by 0 bases and J by 1 base, with 25 bases between. CDR3 length equals 20 residues. CDR1 and CDR2 from the germline V gene are SGHRS and YFSETQ.

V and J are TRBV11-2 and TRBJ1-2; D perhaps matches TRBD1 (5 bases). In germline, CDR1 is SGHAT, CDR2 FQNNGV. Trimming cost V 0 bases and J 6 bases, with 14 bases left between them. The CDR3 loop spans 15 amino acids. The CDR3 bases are TGTGCCAGCAGCTTAGATCCCCGGCAGGGAAATGGCTACACCTTC. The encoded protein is CASSLDPRQGNGYTF.

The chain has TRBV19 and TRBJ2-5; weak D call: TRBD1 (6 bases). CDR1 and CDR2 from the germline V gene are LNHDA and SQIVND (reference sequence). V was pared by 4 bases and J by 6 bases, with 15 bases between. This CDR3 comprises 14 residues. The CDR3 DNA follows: TGTGCCAGTAGTAACAGGGAGTTCGGAAAGACCCAGTACTTC. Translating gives CASSNREFGKTQYF.

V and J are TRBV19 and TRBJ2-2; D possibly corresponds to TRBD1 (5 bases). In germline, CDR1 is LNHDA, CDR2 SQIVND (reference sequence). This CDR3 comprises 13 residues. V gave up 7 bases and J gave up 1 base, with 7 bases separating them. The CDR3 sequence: CASKQENTGELFF. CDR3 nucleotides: TGTGCCAGTAAACAGGAGAACACCGGGGAGCTGTTTTTT.

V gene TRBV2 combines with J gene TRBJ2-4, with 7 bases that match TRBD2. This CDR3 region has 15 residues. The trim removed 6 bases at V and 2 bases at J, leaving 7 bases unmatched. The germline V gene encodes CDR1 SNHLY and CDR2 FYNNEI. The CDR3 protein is CASRQASGTKNIQYF. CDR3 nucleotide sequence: TGTGCCAGCAGGCAGGCTAGCGGAACCAAAAACATTCAGTACTTC.

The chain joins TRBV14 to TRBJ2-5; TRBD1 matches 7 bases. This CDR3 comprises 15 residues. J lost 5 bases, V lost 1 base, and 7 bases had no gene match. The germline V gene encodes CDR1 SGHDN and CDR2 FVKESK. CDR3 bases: TGTGCCAGCAGCCAAGTTGGACAGGCTTACGAGACCCAGTACTTC. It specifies CASSQVGQAYETQYF.

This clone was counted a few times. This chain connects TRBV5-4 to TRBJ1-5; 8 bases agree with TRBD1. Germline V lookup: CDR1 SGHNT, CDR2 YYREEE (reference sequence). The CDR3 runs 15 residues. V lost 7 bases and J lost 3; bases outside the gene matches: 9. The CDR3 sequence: CASGLQTGDNQPQHF. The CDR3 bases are TGTGCCAGCGGACTCCAGACAGGGGACAATCAGCCCCAGCATTTT.

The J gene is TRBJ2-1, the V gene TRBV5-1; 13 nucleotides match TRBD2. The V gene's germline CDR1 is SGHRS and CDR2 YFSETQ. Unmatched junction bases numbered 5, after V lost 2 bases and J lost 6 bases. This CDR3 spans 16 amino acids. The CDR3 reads CASSFKTSGRSNEQFF. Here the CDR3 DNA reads TGCGCCAGCAGCTTCAAGACTAGCGGGAGGTCCAATGAGCAGTTCTTC.

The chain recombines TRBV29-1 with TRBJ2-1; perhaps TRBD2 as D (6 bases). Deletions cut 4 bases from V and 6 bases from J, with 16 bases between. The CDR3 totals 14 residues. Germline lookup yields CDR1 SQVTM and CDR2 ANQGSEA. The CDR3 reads CSVGRGVGGNEQFF. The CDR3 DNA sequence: TGCAGCGTTGGACGGGGAGTGGGGGGCAATGAGCAGTTCTTC.

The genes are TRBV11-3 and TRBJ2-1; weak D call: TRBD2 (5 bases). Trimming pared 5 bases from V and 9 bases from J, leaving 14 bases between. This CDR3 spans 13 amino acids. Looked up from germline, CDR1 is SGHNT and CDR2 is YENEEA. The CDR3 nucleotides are TGTGCCAGCAGCCCTAGGACTGGAAGTGAGCAGTTCTTC. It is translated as CASSPRTGSEQFF. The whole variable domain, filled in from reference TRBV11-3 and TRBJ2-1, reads EAGVVQSPRYKIIEKKQPVAFWCNPISGHNTLYWYLQNLGQGPELLIRYENEEAVDDSQLPKDRFSAERLKGVDSTLKIQPAELGDSAVYLCASSPRTGSEQFFGPGTRLTVL.

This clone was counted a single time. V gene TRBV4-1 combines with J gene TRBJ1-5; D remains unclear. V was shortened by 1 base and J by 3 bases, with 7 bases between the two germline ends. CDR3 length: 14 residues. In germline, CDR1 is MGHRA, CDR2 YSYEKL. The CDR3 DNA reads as TGCGCCAGCAGCCAAGTGATACTCAATCAGCCCCAGCATTTT. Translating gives CASSQVILNQPQHF.

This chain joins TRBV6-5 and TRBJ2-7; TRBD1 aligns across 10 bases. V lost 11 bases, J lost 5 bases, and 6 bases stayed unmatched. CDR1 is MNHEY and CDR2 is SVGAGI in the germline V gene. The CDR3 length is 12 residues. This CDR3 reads CACGQGVHEQYF. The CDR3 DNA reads TGTGCCTGCGGACAGGGGGTCCACGAGCAGTACTTC.

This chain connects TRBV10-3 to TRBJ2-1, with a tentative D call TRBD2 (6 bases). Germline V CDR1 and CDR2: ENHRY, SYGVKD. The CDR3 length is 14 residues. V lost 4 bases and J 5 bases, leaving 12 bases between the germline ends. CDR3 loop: CAISVNGRNNEQFF. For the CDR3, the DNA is TGTGCCATCAGTGTGAACGGGAGAAACAATGAGCAGTTCTTC.

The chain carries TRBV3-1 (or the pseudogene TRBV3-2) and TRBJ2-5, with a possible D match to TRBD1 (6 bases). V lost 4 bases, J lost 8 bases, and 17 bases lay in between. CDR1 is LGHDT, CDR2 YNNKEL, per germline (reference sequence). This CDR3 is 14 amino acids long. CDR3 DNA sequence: TGTGCCAGCAGCCGGGAGACAGGTTCAGTTACCCAGTACTTC. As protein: CASSRETGSVTQYF.

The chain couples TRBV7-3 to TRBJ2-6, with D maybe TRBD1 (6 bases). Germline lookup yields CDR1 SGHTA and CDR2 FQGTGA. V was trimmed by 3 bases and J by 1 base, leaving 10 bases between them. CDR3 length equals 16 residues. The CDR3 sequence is CASSFYRASGANVLTF. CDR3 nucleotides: TGTGCCAGCAGCTTCTACAGGGCTTCTGGGGCCAACGTCCTGACTTTC.

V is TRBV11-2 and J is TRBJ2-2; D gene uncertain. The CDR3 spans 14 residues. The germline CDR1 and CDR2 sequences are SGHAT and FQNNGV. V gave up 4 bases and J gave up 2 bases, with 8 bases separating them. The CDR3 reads CASSSLINTGELFF. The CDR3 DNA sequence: TGTGCCAGCAGCTCACTCATCAACACCGGGGAGCTGTTTTTT. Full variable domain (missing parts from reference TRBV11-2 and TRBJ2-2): EAGVAQSPRYKIIEKRQSVAFWCNPISGHATLYWYQQILGQGPKLLIQFQNNGVVDDSQLPKDRFSAERLKGVDSTLKIQPAKLEDSAVYLCASSSLINTGELFFGEGSRLTVL.

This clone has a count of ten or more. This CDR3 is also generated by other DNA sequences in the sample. This CDR3 reads CAWSVRRADTQYF. The CDR3 bases are TGTGCCTGGAGTGTACGGCGGGCCGATACGCAGTATTTT. This chain connects TRBV30 to TRBJ2-3, with a weak D call TRBD2 (5 bases). Between the trimmed V and J ends, which lost 0 bases and 6 bases, there was a span of 10 bases. There are 13 residues in the CDR3. From germline, CDR1 is GTSNPN and CDR2 SVGIG (reference sequence). Combining the CDR3 with reference TRBV30 and TRBJ2-3 gives the whole variable domain SQTIHQWPATLVQPVGSPLSLECTVEGTSNPNLYWYRQAAGRGLQLLFYSVGIGQISSEVPQNLSASRPQDRQFILSSKKLLLSDSGFYLCAWSVRRADTQYFGPGTRLTVL.

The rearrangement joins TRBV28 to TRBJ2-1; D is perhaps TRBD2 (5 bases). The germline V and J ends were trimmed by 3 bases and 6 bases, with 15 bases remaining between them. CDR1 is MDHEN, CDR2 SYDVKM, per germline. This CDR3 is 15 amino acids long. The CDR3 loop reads CASSFAEGVANEQFF. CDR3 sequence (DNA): TGTGCCAGCAGTTTCGCCGAGGGCGTAGCCAATGAGCAGTTCTTC. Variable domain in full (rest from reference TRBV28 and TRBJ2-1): DVKVTQSSRYLVKRTGEKVFLECVQDMDHENMFWYRQDPGLGLRLIYFSYDVKMKEKGDIPEGYSVSREKKERFSLILESASTNQTSMYLCASSFAEGVANEQFFGPGTRLTVL.

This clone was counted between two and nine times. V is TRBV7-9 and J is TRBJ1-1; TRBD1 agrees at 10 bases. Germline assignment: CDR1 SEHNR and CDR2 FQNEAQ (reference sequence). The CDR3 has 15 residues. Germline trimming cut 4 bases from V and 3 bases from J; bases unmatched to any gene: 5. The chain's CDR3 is CASSSGGQGDTEAFF. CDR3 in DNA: TGTGCCAGCAGCTCGGGAGGACAGGGGGACACTGAAGCTTTCTTT.

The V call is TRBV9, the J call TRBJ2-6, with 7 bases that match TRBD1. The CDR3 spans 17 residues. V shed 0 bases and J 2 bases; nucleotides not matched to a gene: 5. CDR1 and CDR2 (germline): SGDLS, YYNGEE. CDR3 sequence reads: CASSVATGDAGANVLTF. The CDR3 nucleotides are TGTGCCAGCAGCGTAGCTACAGGGGACGCTGGGGCCAACGTCCTGACTTTC.

In DNA form, the CDR3 reads TGTGCCAGCAGCCCCCCCGGGACTAGTAACGAGCAGTACTTC. Residues: CASSPPGTSNEQYF. The chain joins TRBV4-2 to TRBJ2-7; 8 bases map to TRBD2. Per germline, CDR1 LGHNA and CDR2 YNFKEQ. The CDR3 is 14 amino acids. J lost 5 bases, V lost 4 bases, and 7 bases had no gene match.

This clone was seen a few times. CDR3 nucleotides: TGCGCCAGCAGCTCTTCCACGGGAGGAAACGAGCAGTACTTC. This encodes CASSSSTGGNEQYF. The chain is built from TRBV5-1 and TRBJ2-7; TRBD2 matches at 7 bases. V gave up 3 bases and J gave up 5 bases; unmatched junction bases: 8. This CDR3 is 14 amino acids long. Germline V gene lookup returns CDR1 SGHRS and CDR2 YFSETQ.